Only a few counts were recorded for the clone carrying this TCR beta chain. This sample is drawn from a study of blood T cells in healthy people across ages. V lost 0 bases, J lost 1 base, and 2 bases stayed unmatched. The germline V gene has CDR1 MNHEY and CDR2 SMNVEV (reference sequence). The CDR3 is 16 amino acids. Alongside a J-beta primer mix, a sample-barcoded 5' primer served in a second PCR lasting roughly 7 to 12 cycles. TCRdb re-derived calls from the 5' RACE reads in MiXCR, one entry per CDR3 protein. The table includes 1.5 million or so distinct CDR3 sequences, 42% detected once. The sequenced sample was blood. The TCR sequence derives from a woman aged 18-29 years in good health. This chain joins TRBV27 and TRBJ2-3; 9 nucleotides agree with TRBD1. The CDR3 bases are TGTGCCAGCAGTTTATCACGGACAGGGGGCACAGATACGCAGTATTTT. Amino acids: CASSLSRTGGTDTQYF.